This T cell receptor beta chain was recorded in a study of OX40 agonist ivuxolimab in advanced cancers. Looking at the study overall: An agonistic human IgG2 monoclonal antibody against OX40 (CD134) was given.

CDR1 and CDR2 from the germline V gene are MNHNS and SASEGT. After removal of 6 bases from V and 5 bases from J, the junction contained 10 bases not matched to a gene. The CDR3 loop spans 15 amino acids. Produced via immunoSEQ multiplex PCR; TCRdb's table is partial and in-frame only. Of about 55,000 clones listed, approximately 91% are singletons. J is TRBJ1-5 and V is TRBV6-1; 7 bases are a match to TRBD1. The sequenced sample was CD4+ or CD8+ T cells sorted from blood, obtained in a trial of the OX40 agonist ivuxolimab. The clonotype originates from an adult with an advanced solid tumor such as melanoma, head and neck, liver or kidney cancer. DNA for the CDR3: TGTGCCAGCAGCCCAGGGTCAGGGGGGGATCAGCCCCAGCATTTT. Translation gives CASSPGSGGDQPQHF.